The source of this T cell receptor beta chain is a study of human versus mouse CDR3 diversity and MHC coevolution. TCRdb's copy holds only in-frame clones and misses some; the assay was immunoSEQ multiplex PCR. The table lists 45,000 to 75,000 clones, about 93% of them singletons. The CDR3 consists of 18 residues. Looked up from germline, CDR1 is SGDLS and CDR2 is YYNGEE. With 6 bases removed from V and 0 bases from J, the gap between germline ends came to 22 bases. The origin of this receptor is a person aged 55 to 69 in good health. The sequenced material came from naive CD4+ T cells from blood. The sample's subset: CD45RO-negative CD62L-positive naive CD4 T cells. The chain carries TRBV9 and TRBJ1-5; possible D gene TRBD1, 6 bases. The CDR3 bases are TGTGCCAGCATAGTATTCAGGAGGGGGGGCCGTAGCAATCAGCCCCAGCATTTT. This sequence encodes CASIVFRRGGRSNQPQHF.